This T cell receptor (beta chain) comes out of a study of blood T cells in healthy people across ages. Study results and caveats: Using unsorted PBMCs precluded a conclusive naive versus antigen-experienced comparison.

Turning to this clonotype: The antigen remains undetermined. A much larger clonotype is one base distant, so this may be a read error.

Then a second PCR, running roughly 6 to 11 cycles, was carried out with a sample-barcoded 5' primer and a J-beta primer mix. MiXCR, applied by TCRdb to the 5' RACE reads, yields one record per CDR3 protein. There are 720,000 or so distinct CDR3 sequences in the sample; 40% to 50% occur only once, and 25% to 35% lies in the top ten. CDR1 is DFQATT, CDR2 SNEGSKA, per germline (reference sequence). The CDR3 loop spans 14 amino acids. Each individual donor underwent a draw of approximately 10 milliliters of peripheral blood. Samples had at least 6 million PBMCs isolated from them. Sequenced material: blood. The gene calls are TRBV20-1 and TRBJ2-5, with TRBD1 as a possible D gene (5 bases). TRBJ2-7 matches the DNA end more closely, so the J call is doubtful. This TCR derives from a man older than 75 in good health. CDR3 sequence: CSAYSRQKFYEQYF. Written as DNA, the CDR3 is TGCAGTGCTTACTCCCGACAGAAGTTCTACGAGCAGTACTTC.